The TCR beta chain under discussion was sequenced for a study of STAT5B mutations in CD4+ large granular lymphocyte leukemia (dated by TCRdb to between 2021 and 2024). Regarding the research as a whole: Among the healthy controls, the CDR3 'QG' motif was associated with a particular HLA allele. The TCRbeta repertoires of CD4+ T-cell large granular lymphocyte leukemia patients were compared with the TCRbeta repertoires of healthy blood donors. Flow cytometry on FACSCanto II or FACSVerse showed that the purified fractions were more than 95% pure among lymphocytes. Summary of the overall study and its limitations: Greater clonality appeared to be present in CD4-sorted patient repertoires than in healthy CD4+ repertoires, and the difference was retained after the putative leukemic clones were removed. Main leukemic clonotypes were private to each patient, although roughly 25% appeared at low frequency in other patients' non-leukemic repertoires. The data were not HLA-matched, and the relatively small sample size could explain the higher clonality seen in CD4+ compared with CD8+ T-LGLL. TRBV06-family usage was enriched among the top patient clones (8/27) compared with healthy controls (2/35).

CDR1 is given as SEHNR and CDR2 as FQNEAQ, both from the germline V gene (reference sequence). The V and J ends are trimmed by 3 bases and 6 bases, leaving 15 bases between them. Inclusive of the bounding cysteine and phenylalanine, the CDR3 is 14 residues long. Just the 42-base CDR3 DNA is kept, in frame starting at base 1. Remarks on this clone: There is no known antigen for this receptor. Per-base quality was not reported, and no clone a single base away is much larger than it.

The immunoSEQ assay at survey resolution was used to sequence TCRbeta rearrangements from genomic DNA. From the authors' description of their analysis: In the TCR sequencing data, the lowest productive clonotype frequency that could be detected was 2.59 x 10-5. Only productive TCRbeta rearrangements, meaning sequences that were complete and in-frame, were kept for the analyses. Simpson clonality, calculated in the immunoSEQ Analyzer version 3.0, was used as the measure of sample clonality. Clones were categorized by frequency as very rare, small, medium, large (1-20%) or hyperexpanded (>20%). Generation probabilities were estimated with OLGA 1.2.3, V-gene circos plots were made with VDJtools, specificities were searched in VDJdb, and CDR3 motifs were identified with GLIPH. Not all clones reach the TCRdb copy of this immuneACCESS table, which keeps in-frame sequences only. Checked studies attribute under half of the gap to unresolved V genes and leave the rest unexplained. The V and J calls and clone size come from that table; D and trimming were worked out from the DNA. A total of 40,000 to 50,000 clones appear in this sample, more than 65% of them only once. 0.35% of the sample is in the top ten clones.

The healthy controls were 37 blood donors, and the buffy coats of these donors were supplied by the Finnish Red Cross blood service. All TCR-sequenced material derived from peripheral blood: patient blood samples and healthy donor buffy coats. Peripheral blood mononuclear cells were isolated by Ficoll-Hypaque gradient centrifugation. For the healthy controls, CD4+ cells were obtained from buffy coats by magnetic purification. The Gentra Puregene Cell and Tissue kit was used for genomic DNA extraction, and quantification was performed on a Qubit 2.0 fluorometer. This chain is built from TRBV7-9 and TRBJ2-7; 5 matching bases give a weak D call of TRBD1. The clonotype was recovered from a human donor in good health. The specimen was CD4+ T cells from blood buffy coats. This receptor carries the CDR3 CASSFGQGVREQYF. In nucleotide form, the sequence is TGTGCCAGCAGCTTTGGGCAGGGTGTCCGCGAGCAGTACTTC. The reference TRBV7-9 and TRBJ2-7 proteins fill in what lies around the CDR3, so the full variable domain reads DTGVSQNPRHKITKRGQNVTFRCDPISEHNRLYWYRQTLGQGPEFLTYFQNEAQLEKSRLLSDRFSAERPKGSFSTLEIQRTEQGDSAMYLCASSFGQGVREQYFGPGTRLTVT.